The source of this TCR beta chain is a study of cytomegalovirus exposure and HLA in healthy donors. The wider study: Out of 300 to 500 genotyped donors, approximately 84% belonged to the Caucasian-associated ancestry cluster.

The CDR3 contains 14 residues. Trimming took off 1 base at V and 2 bases at J, with 10 bases between the two ends. Germline V CDR1 and CDR2: SGDLS, YYNGEE. PCR was performed using 60 Vbeta and 13 Jbeta primers. The assay was immunoSEQ multiplex PCR, and TCRdb's table has in-frame clones only and misses some. The table includes roughly 100,000 clones, 70% to 75% detected once. This receptor was obtained from a man in his forties in good health and CMV-seronegative. This chain links TRBV9 with TRBJ2-7, with D uncertain. Sequenced input: PBMCs. The CDR3 loop is CASSVSRGPYEQYF. CDR3 bases: TGTGCCAGCAGCGTAAGCCGCGGCCCCTACGAGCAGTACTTC.